The rows below give T cell receptor beta chains drawn from one sample of a study of T-cell memory formation after mild COVID-19. TCRdb re-derived calls from the 5' RACE reads in MiXCR, one entry per CDR3 protein. This sample has under 250,000 distinct CDR3 sequences, with around 25% found just once. Sample: PBMCs or a T cell subset sorted from them (not recorded which). Source of these receptors: an adult woman who had mild COVID-19 (a few samples of this study predate the infection). Cell type and time point are not known. Each CDR3 is given with its conserved first and last residue. D genes are given only for firm matches. The size entry is marked missing in some rows and otherwise reads once, few, many or a size class.

J gene: TRBJ2-2
clone size: -
D gene: TRBD1
V gene: TRBV19
CDR3 DNA: TGTGCCAGTAGTGTCGACAGGGGGCTTATGGCCGGGGAGCTGTTTTTT
CDR3 protein: CASSVDRGLMAGELFF

J gene: TRBJ2-2
clone size: few
D gene: TRBD1
V gene: TRBV27
CDR3 DNA: TGTGCCAGCAGTTTTTGGGCAGGGGGCGACACCGGGGAGCTGTTTTTT
CDR3 protein: CASSFWAGGDTGELFF

J gene: TRBJ1-2
clone size: -
D gene: TRBD1
V gene: TRBV20-1
CDR3 DNA: TGCAGTGCTAGAGAAATCCCCGGACAGGGGGCGGGGGGCTACACCTTC
CDR3 protein: CSAREIPGQGAGGYTF

J gene: TRBJ2-7
clone size: -
D gene: -
V gene: TRBV12-3/TRBV12-4
CDR3 DNA: TGTGCCAGCAGTTTAGGCGCGGGGCACGAGCAGTACTTC
CDR3 protein: CASSLGAGHEQYF

J gene: TRBJ2-1
clone size: -
D gene: -
V gene: TRBV6-5
CDR3 DNA: TGTGCCAGCATCCGCTTGAGGGGCGAAGGTGAGCAGTTCTTC
CDR3 protein: CASIRLRGEGEQFF

J gene: TRBJ2-3
clone size: -
D gene: -
V gene: TRBV29-1
CDR3 DNA: TGCAGCGTTGAAGAATCCCCAGATACGCAGTATTTT
CDR3 protein: CSVEESPDTQYF

J gene: TRBJ2-4
clone size: few
D gene: -
V gene: TRBV11-2
CDR3 DNA: TGTGCCAGCAGCTTAGAATCGGGTACAGGCGCAGCTCAGTACTTC
CDR3 protein: CASSLESGTGAAQYF

J gene: TRBJ2-1
clone size: -
D gene: -
V gene: TRBV24-1
CDR3 DNA: TGTGCCACCAGTGACTTACCGGGACTCCGAGGGCAGTTCTTC
CDR3 protein: CATSDLPGLRGQFF

J gene: TRBJ2-3
clone size: -
D gene: -
V gene: TRBV7-9
CDR3 DNA: TGTGCCAGCAGCTTAGCGCTGGGGGGAAGGGCAGATACGCAGTATTTT
CDR3 protein: CASSLALGGRADTQYF

J gene: TRBJ1-1
clone size: few
D gene: TRBD1
V gene: TRBV20-1
CDR3 DNA: TGCAGTGCTAGGGGGACAGGGGCCTCGAACACTGAAGCTTTCTTT
CDR3 protein: CSARGTGASNTEAFF

J gene: TRBJ2-2
clone size: -
D gene: -
V gene: TRBV29-1
CDR3 DNA: TGCAGCGTCGACGACGGGGAGCTGTTTTTT
CDR3 protein: CSVDDGELFF

J gene: TRBJ2-1
clone size: -
D gene: -
V gene: TRBV29-1
CDR3 DNA: TGCAGTCTACAGGTAAACCGCGAGCAGTTCTTC
CDR3 protein: CSLQVNREQFF

J gene: TRBJ2-1
clone size: -
D gene: -
V gene: TRBV7-2
CDR3 DNA: TGTGCCAGCAGCTTAGTCCTAGTTGGGGCCCGCAATGAGCAGTTCTTC
CDR3 protein: CASSLVLVGARNEQFF

J gene: TRBJ2-2
clone size: few
D gene: -
V gene: TRBV4-3
CDR3 DNA: TGCGCCAGCAGCCAATACCCGGACACCGGGGAGCTGTTTTTT
CDR3 protein: CASSQYPDTGELFF

J gene: TRBJ2-1
clone size: -
D gene: -
V gene: TRBV14
CDR3 DNA: TGTGCCAGCAGCGCCCGGGCCGCCCACAATGAGCAGTTCTTC
CDR3 protein: CASSARAAHNEQFF